This T cell receptor (beta chain) was observed in a study of T cell responses to AZD1222 COVID-19 vaccine. Study outcomes and limitations: A rise in Spike-specific TCR breadth and depth followed two AZD1222 doses. Spike as a whole was targeted by vaccine-associated CD4 TCRs, dominant at 160-218 and 743-854.

The CDR3 is 14 amino acids. Per the germline V gene, CDR1 is SGHVS and CDR2 is FQNEAQ. Trimming at V came to 1 base and at J to 4 bases, leaving 2 bases not matched to a gene. This clone was seen a single time. Antigen unknown. Assay: immunoSEQ multiplex PCR; the TCRdb copy retains only in-frame clones and omits some. Here the sample spans 95,000 to 110,000 clones, 70% to 90% being singletons. This TCR came from an adult in good health. Sequences were derived from peripheral blood, sampled on day 0 of AZD1222 vaccination. The rearrangement links TRBV7-8 to TRBJ1-2; 8 bases are shared with TRBD1. CDR3 sequence (DNA): TGTGCCAGCAGCTTAGAGCAGGGGGCCTATGGCTACACCTTC. Amino acid sequence: CASSLEQGAYGYTF.